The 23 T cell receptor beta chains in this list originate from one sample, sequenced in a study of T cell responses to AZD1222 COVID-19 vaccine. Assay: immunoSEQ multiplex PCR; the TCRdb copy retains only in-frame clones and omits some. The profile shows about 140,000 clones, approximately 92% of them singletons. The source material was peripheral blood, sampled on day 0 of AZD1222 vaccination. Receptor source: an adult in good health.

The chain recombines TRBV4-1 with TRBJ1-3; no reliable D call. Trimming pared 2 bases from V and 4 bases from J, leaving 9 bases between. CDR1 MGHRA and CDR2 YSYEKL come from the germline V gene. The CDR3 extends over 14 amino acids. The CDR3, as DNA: TGCGCCAGCAGCCAACGGGGATCCGGAAACACCATATATTTT. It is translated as CASSQRGSGNTIYF.

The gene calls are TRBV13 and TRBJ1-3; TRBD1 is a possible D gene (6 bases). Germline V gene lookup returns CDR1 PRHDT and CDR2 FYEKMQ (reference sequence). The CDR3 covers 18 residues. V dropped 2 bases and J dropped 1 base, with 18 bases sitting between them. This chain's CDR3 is CASSLKSWGAKSGNTIYF. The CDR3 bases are TGTGCCAGCAGCTTAAAGAGTTGGGGGGCGAAGTCTGGAAACACCATATATTTT.

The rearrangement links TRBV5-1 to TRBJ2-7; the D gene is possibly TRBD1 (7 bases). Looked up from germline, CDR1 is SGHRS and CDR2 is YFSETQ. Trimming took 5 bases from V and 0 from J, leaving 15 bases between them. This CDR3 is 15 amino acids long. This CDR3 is CASRTGTGVSYEQYF. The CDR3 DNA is TGCGCCAGCAGGACAGGGACGGGAGTCTCCTACGAGCAGTACTTC.

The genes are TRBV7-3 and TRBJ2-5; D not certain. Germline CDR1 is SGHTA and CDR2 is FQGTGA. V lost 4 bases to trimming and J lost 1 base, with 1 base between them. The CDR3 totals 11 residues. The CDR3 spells CASSSQETQYF. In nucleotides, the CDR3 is TGTGCCAGCAGCTCCCAAGAGACCCAGTACTTC.

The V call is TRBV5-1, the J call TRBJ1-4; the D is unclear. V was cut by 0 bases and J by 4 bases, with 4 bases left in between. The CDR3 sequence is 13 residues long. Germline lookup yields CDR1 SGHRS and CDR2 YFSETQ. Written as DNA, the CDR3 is TGCGCCAGCAGCTTGGAGATTAATGAAAAACTGTTTTTT. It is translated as CASSLEINEKLFF.

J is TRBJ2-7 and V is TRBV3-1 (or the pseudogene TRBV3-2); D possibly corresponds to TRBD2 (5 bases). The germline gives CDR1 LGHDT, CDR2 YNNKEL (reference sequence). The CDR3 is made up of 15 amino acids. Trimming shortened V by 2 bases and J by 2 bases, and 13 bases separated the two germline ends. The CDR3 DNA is TGTGCCAGCAGCCAATACGAGGGCAGTACCTACGAGCAGTACTTC. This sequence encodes CASSQYEGSTYEQYF.

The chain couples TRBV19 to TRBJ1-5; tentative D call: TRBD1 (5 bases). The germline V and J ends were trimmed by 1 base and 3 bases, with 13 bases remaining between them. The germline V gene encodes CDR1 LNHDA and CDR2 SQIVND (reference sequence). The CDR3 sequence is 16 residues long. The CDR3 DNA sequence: TGTGCCAGTAGTATAGGACAGAATGTCCCCAATCAGCCCCAGCATTTT. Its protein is CASSIGQNVPNQPQHF. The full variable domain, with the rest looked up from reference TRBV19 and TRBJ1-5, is DGGITQSPKYLFRKEGQNVTLSCEQNLNHDAMYWYRQDPGQGLRLIYYSQIVNDFQKGDIAEGYSVSREKKESFPLTVTSAQKNPTAFYLCASSIGQNVPNQPQHFGDGTRLSIL.

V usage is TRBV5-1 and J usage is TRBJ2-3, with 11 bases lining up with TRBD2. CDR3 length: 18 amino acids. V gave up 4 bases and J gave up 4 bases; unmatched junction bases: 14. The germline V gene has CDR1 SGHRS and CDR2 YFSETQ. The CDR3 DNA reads TGCGCCAGCAGCCTCGGGACAGTAGCGGGAGGGATCTCAGATACGCAGTATTTT. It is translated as CASSLGTVAGGISDTQYF.

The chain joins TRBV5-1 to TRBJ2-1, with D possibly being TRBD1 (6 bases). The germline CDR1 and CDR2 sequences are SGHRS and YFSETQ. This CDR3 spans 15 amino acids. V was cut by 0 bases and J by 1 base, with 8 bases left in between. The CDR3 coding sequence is TGCGCCAGCAGCTTGGACAGGGTGTCCTACAATGAGCAGTTCTTC. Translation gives CASSLDRVSYNEQFF.

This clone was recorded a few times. CDR3 nucleotide sequence: TGTGCCAGCAGTTTAGTCTGGAGAGGGAACTACGAGCAGTACTTC. Amino acids: CASSLVWRGNYEQYF. V usage is TRBV27 and J usage is TRBJ2-7; maybe TRBD2 (5 bases). Germline assignment: CDR1 MNHEY and CDR2 SMNVEV (reference sequence). The CDR3 runs 15 residues. V was pared by 2 bases and J by 3 bases, with 14 bases between.

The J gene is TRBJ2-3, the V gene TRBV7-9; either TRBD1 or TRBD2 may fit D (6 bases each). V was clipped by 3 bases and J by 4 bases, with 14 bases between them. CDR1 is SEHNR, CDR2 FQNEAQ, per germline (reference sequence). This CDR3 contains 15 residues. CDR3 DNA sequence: TGTGCCAGCAGCTTCTGGGGGGCAGGCTCAGATACGCAGTATTTT. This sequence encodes CASSFWGAGSDTQYF.

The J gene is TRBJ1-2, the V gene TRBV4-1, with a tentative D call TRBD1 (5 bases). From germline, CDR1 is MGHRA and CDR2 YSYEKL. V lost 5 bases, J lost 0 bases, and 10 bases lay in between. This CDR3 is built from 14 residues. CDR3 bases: TGCGCCAGCAGCTCGGGACGGCCTAACTATGGCTACACCTTC. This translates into CASSSGRPNYGYTF.

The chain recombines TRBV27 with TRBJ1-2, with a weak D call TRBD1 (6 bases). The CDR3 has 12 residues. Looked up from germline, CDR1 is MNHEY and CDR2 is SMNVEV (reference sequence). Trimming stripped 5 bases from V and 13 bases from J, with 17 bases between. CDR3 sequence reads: CASSQTDRAVTF. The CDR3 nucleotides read TGTGCCAGCAGTCAAACGGACAGAGCTGTCACCTTC.

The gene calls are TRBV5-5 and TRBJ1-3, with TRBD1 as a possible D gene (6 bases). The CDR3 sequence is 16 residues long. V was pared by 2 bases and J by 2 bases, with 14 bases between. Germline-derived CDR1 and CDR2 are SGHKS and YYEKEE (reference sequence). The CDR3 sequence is CASSFGTPRTGNTIYF. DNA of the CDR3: TGTGCCAGCAGCTTTGGGACACCGAGGACTGGAAACACCATATATTTT.

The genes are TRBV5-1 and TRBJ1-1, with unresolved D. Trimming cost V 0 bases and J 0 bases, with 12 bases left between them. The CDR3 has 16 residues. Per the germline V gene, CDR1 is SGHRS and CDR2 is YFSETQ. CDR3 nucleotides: TGCGCCAGCAGCTTGGATGGCCCGAGGCTGAACACTGAAGCTTTCTTT. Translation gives CASSLDGPRLNTEAFF.

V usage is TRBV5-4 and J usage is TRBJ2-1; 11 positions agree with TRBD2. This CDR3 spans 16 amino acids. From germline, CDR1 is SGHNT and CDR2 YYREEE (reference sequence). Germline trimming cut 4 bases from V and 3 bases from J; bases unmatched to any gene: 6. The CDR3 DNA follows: TGTGCCAGCAGCCGGACTAGCGGGTCTGGCTACAATGAGCAGTTCTTC. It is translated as CASSRTSGSGYNEQFF.

As DNA, the CDR3 is TGTGCCAGCAGTTACAGCCTAAGGGGTGAAAAACTGTTTTTT. Residues: CASSYSLRGEKLFF. The V and J genes are TRBV6-6 and TRBJ1-4; maybe TRBD1 (5 bases). The CDR3 has 14 residues. Trimming took 2 bases from V and 7 from J, leaving 11 bases between them. The germline V gene encodes CDR1 MNHNY and CDR2 SVGAGI (reference sequence).

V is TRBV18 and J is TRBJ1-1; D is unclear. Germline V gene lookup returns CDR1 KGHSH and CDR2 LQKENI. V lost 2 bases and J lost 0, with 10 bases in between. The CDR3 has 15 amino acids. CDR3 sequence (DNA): TGTGCCAGCTCACCATTAGTCGGGTTGAACACTGAAGCTTTCTTT. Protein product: CASSPLVGLNTEAFF.

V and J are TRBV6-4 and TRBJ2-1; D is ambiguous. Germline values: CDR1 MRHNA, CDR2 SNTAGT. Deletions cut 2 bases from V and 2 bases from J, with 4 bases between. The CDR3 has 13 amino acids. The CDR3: CASSDGAYNEQFF. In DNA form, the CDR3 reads TGTGCCAGCAGTGACGGGGCCTACAATGAGCAGTTCTTC.

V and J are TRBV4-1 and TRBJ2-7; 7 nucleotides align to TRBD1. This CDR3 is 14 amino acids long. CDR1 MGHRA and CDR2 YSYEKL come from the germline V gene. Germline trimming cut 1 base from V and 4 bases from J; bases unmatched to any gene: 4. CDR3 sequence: CASSQVQGSYEQYF. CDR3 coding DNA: TGCGCCAGCAGCCAAGTACAGGGGTCGTACGAGCAGTACTTC.

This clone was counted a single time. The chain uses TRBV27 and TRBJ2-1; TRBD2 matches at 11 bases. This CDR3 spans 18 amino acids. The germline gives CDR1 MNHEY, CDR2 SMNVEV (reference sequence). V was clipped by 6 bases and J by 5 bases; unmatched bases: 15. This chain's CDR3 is CASRLSLLAGGPHNEQFF. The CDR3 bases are TGTGCCAGCAGACTCTCCCTCTTAGCGGGAGGGCCGCACAATGAGCAGTTCTTC.

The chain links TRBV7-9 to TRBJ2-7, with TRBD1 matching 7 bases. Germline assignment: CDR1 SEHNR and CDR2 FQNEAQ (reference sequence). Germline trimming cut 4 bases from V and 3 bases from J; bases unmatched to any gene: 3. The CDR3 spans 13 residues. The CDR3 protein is CASSSDRIYEQYF. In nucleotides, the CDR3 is TGTGCCAGCAGCTCGGACAGGATCTACGAGCAGTACTTC.

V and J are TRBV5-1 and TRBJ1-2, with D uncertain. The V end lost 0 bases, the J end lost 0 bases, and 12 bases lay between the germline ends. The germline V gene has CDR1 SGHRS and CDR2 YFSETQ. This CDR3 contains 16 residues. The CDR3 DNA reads TGCGCCAGCAGCTTGGTGGGCCAGGAATCTAACTATGGCTACACCTTC. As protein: CASSLVGQESNYGYTF.